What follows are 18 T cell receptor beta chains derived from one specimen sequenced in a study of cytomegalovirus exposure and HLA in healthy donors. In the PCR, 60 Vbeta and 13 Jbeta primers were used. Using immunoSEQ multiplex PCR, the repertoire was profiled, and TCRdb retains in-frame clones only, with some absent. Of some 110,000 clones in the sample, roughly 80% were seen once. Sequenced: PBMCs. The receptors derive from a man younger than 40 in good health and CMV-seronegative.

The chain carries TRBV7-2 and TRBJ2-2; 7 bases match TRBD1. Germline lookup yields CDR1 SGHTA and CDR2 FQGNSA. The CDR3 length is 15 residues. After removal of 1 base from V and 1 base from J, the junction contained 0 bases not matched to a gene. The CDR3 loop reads CASSLGQGNTGELFF. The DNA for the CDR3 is TGTGCCAGCAGCTTAGGACAGGGGAACACCGGGGAGCTGTTTTTT.

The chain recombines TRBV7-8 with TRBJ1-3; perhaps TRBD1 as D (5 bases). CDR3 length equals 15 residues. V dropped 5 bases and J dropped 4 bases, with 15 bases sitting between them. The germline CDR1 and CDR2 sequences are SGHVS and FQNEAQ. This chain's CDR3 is CASSLIAGQGNTIYF. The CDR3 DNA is TGTGCCAGCAGCCTTATCGCGGGGCAGGGAAACACCATATATTTT.

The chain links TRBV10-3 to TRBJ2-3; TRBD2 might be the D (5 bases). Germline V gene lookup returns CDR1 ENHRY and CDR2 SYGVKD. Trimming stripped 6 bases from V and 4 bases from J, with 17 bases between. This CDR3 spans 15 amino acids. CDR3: CAISPGVVSADTQYF. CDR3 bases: TGTGCCATCAGCCCCGGGGTAGTAAGTGCAGATACGCAGTATTTT.

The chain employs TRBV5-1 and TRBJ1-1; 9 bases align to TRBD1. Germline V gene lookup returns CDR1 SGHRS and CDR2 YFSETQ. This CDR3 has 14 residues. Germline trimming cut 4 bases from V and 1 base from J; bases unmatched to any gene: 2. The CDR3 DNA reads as TGCGCCAGCAGCGGACAGGGGCCGAACACTGAAGCTTTCTTT. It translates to CASSGQGPNTEAFF. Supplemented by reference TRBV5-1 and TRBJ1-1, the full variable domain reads KAGVTQTPRYLIKTRGQQVTLSCSPISGHRSVSWYQQTPGQGLQFLFEYFSETQRNKGNFPGRFSGRQFSNSRSEMNVSTLELGDSALYLCASSGQGPNTEAFFGQGTRLTVV.

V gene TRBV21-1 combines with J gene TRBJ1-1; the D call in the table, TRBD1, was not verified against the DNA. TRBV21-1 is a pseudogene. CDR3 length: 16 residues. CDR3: CASSKIGGGECTEAFF. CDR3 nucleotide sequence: TGTGCCAGCAGCAAAATAGGAGGGGGCGAGTGCACTGAAGCTTTCTTT.

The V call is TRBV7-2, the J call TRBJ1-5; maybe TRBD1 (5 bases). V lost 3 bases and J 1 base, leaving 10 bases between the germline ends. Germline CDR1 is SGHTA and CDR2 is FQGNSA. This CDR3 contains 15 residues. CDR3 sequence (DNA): TGTGCCAGCAGCTTTAGTGGACAAAGCAATCAGCCCCAGCATTTT. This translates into CASSFSGQSNQPQHF.

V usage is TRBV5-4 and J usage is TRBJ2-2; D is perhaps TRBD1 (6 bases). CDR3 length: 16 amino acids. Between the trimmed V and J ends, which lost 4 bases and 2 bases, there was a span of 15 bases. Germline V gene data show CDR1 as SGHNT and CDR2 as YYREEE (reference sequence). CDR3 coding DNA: TGTGCCAGCAGCCCCGGACAGACAAAAAACACCGGGGAGCTGTTTTTT. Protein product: CASSPGQTKNTGELFF.

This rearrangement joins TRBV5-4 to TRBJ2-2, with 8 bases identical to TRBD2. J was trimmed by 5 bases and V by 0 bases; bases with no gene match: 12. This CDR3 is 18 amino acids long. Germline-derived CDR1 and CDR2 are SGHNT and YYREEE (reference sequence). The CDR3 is CASSLAGGTGLLTGELFF. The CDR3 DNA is TGTGCCAGCAGCTTGGCGGGGGGGACGGGACTTTTGACCGGGGAGCTGTTTTTT.

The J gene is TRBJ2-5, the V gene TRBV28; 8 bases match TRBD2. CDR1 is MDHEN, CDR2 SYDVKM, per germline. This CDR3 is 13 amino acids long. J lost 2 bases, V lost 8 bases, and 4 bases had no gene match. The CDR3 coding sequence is TGTGCCAGCGTGTTAGCGGGGCAAGAGACCCAGTACTTC. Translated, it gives CASVLAGQETQYF.

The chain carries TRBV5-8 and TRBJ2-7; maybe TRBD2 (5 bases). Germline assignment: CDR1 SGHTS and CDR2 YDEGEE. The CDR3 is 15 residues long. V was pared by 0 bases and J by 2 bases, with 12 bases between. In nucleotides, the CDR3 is TGTGCCAGCAGCTTGGGAGGAGGCCCTACCTACGAGCAGTACTTC. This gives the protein CASSLGGGPTYEQYF.

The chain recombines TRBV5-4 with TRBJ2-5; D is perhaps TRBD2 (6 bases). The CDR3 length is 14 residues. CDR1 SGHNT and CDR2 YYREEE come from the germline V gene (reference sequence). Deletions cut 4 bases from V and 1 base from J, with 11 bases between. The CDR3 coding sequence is TGTGCCAGCAGCCCTGGACTACGCCAAGAGACCCAGTACTTC. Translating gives CASSPGLRQETQYF.

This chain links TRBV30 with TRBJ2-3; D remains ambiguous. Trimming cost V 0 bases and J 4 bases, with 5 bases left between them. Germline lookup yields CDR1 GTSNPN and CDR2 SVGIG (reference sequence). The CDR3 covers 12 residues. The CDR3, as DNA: TGTGCCTGGAGTGTACGGTCAGATACGCAGTATTTT. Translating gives CAWSVRSDTQYF.

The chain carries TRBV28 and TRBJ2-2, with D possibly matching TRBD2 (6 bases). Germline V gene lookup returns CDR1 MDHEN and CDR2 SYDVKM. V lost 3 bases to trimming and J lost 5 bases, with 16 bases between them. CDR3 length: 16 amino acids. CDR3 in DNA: TGTGCCAGCAGTTTGGGGGGACTCCTCGGGACCGGGGAGCTGTTTTTT. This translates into CASSLGGLLGTGELFF.

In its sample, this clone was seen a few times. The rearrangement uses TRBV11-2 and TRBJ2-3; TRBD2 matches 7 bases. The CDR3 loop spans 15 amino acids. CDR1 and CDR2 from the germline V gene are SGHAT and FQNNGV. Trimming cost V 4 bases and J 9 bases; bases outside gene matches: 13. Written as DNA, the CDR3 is TGTGCCAGCAGCTCCCCGCCGACCGGGGAGGGCACGCAGTATTTT. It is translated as CASSSPPTGEGTQYF.

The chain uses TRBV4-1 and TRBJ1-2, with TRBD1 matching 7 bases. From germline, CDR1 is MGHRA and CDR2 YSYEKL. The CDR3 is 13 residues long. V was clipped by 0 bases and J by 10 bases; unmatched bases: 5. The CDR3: CASSQDRDSDYTF. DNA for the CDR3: TGCGCCAGCAGCCAAGATCGGGACAGCGACTACACCTTC.

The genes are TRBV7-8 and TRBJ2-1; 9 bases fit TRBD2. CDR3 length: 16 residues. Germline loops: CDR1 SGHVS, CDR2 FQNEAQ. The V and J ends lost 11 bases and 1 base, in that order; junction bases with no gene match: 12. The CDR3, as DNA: TGTGCCTGCTATCCTGTGGCGGGGGGGTCCTACAATGAGCAGTTCTTC. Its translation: CACYPVAGGSYNEQFF. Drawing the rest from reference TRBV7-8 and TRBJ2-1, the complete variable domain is GAGVSQSPRYKVAKRGQDVALRCDPISGHVSLFWYQQALGQGPEFLTYFQNEAQLDKSGLPSDRFFAERPEGSVSTLKIQRTQQEDSAVYLCACYPVAGGSYNEQFFGPGTRLTVL.

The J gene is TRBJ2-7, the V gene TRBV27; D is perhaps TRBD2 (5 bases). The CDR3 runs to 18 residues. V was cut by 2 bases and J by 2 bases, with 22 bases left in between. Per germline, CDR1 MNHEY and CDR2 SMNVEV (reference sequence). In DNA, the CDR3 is TGTGCCAGCAGTTTAAAATTAGGAGGCAGCGCTAACACCTACGAGCAGTACTTC. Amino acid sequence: CASSLKLGGSANTYEQYF.

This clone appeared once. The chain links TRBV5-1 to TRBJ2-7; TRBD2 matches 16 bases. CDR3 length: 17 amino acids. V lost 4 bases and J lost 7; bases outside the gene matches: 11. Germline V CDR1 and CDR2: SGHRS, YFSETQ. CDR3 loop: CASSPGTSGGASLEQYF. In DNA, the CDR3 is TGCGCCAGCAGCCCCGGGACTAGCGGGGGGGCCTCTTTGGAGCAGTACTTC.